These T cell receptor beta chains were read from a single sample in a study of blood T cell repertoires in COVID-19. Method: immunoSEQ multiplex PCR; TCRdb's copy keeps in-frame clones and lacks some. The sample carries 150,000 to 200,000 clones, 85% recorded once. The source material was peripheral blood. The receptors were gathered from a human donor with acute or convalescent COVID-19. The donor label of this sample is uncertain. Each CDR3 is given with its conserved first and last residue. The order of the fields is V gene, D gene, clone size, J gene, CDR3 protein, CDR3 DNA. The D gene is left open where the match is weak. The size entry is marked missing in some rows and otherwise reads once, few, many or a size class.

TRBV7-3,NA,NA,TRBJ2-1,CASSQDSASYNEQFF,TGTGCCAGCAGCCAAGACAGTGCCTCCTACAATGAGCAGTTCTTC
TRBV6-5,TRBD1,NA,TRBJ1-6,CATRSGQANSPLHF,TGTGCCACGCGGTCGGGACAGGCTAATTCACCCCTCCACTTT
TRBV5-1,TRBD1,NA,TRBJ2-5,CASSRQGTGGETQYF,TGCGCCAGCAGCCGACAAGGGACAGGGGGGGAGACCCAGTACTTC
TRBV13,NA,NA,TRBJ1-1,CASSLDGWAEAFF,TGTGCCAGCAGCTTAGACGGGTGGGCTGAAGCTTTCTTT
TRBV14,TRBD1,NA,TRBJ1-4,CASSPPGQGVYGGEKLFF,TGTGCCAGCAGCCCCCCGGGACAGGGAGTTTATGGGGGTGAAAAACTGTTTTTT
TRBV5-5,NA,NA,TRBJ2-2,CASSLEDGNRDTGELFF,TGTGCCAGCAGCTTGGAGGACGGGAATCGGGACACCGGGGAGCTGTTTTTT
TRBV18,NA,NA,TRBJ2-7,CASSPRGHGEQYF,TGTGCCAGCTCACCAAGGGGACACGGCGAGCAGTACTTC
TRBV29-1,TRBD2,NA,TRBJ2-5,CSGRRGGWETQYF,TGCAGCGGTAGGCGGGGGGGTTGGGAGACCCAGTACTTC
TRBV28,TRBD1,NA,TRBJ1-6,CASSFPGQGRVGSPLHF,TGTGCCAGCAGTTTTCCAGGACAGGGGAGAGTAGGATCACCCCTCCACTTT
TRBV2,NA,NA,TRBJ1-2,CASRLDGYTF,TGTGCCAGCCGTTTAGATGGCTACACCTTC
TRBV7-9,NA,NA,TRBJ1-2,CASSRVTDGYTF,TGTGCCAGCAGCCGGGTGACAGATGGCTACACCTTC
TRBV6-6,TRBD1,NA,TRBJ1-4,CASSYSGRGNEKLFF,TGTGCCAGCAGTTACTCGGGCAGGGGGAATGAAAAACTGTTTTTT
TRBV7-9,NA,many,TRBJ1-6,CASSLFRGRNSPLHF,TGTGCCAGCAGCTTATTTAGGGGTCGGAATTCACCCCTCCACTTT
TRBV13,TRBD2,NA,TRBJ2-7,CASSRRGGGSYEQYF,TGTGCCAGCAGCCGGCGGGGCGGGGGGTCCTACGAGCAGTACTTC
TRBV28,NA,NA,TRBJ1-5,CASSQIRGSGQPQHF,TGTGCCAGCAGCCAAATTAGGGGGTCGGGTCAGCCCCAGCATTTT
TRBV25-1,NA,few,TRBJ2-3,CASSGDNTDTQYF,TGTGCCAGCAGTGGGGACAACACAGATACGCAGTATTTT
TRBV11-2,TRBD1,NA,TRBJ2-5,CASSLLTGVGETQYF,TGTGCCAGCAGCTTGCTGACAGGGGTCGGGGAGACCCAGTACTTC
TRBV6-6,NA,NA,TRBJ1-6,CASSLRGSYNSPLHF,TGTGCCAGCAGTCTCCGGGGGTCCTATAATTCACCCCTCCACTTT
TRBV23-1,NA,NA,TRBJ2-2,CASSQSGAGTNTGELFF,TGCGCCAGCAGTCAATCTGGGGCAGGGACGAACACCGGGGAGCTGTTTTTT
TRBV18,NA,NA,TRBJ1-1,CASSSPNRDKGGEAFF,TGTGCCAGCTCATCACCGAACCGGGACAAGGGTGGTGAAGCTTTCTTT
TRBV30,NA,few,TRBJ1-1,CAWGSRQTNTEAFF,TGTGCCTGGGGCTCGCGACAGACGAACACTGAAGCTTTCTTT
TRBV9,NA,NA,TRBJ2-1,CASSVGITRAYNEQFF,TGTGCCAGCAGCGTAGGTATAACGAGAGCCTACAATGAGCAGTTCTTC
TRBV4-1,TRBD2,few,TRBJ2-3,CASSWTSGGAADTQYF,TGCGCCAGCAGCTGGACTAGCGGGGGGGCCGCAGATACGCAGTATTTT
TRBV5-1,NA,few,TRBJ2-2,CASSFRAGNTGELFF,TGCGCCAGCAGCTTCAGGGCAGGGAACACCGGGGAGCTGTTTTTT
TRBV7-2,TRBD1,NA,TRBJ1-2,CASTLSWTGPYGYTF,TGTGCCAGCACCCTTAGCTGGACAGGGCCTTATGGCTACACCTTC
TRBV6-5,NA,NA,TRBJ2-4,CASRDSGVGKNIQYF,TGTGCCAGCAGGGACTCGGGGGTTGGCAAAAACATTCAGTACTTC
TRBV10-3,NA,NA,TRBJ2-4,CAISESFEGVVKNIQYF,TGTGCCATCAGTGAGTCGTTCGAGGGGGTCGTCAAAAACATTCAGTACTTC
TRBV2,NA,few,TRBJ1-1,CASRWSLEAFF,TGTGCCAGCAGATGGTCACTTGAAGCTTTCTTT
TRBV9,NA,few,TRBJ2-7,CASSVGGDSSYEQYF,TGTGCCAGCAGCGTAGGCGGAGATAGCTCCTACGAGCAGTACTTC
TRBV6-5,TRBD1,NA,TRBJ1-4,CASSNQQGVNEKLFF,TGTGCCAGCAGCAACCAACAGGGGGTTAATGAAAAACTGTTTTTT
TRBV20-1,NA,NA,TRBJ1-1,CSADSFEAFF,TGCAGTGCTGACAGCTTTGAAGCTTTCTTT
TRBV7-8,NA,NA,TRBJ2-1,CASSPSQGLRYNEQFF,TGTGCCAGCAGCCCCAGCCAGGGGCTTCGATACAATGAGCAGTTCTTC
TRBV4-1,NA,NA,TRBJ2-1,CASSQDSVEQFF,TGCGCCAGCAGCCAAGATAGCGTAGAGCAGTTCTTC
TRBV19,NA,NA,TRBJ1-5,CASSIYTGQGQPQHF,TGTGCCAGTAGTATTTATACAGGCCAGGGGCAGCCCCAGCATTTT
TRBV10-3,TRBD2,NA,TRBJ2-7,CAIGQRTGGASEQYF,TGTGCCATCGGGCAACGGACCGGGGGGGCTTCCGAGCAGTACTTC
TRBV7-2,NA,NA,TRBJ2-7,CASSRGDRSYEQYF,TGTGCCAGCAGCCGCGGTGACCGCTCCTACGAGCAGTACTTC
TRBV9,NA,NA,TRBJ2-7,CASSAQGSYEQYF,TGTGCCAGCAGCGCCCAGGGCTCCTACGAGCAGTACTTC
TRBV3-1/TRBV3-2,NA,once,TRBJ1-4,CASQRSNEKLFF,TGTGCTTCACAGAGATCCAATGAAAAACTGTTTTTT
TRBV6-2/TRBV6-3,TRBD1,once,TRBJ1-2,CASSYTGGTYGYTF,TGTGCCAGCAGTTACACAGGGGGCACCTATGGCTACACCTTC
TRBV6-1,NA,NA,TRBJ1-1,CASSEASLSITEAFF,TGTGCCAGCAGTGAAGCTAGTTTGAGCATCACTGAAGCTTTCTTT
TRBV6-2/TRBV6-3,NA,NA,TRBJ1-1,CASSYMRYLTEAFF,TGTGCCAGCAGTTACATGCGGTATTTAACTGAAGCTTTCTTT
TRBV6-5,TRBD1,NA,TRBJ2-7,CASRTTGGAYEQYF,TGTGCCAGCAGGACGACAGGGGGCGCCTACGAGCAGTACTTC
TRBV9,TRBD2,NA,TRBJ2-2,CASSVIAGTNTGELFF,TGTGCCAGCAGCGTTATAGCGGGGACGAACACCGGGGAGCTGTTTTTT
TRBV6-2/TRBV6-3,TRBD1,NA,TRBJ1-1,CASSRDRGPRDTEAFF,TGTGCCAGCAGCCGCGACAGGGGGCCTCGGGACACTGAAGCTTTCTTT
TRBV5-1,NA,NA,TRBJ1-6,CASSHQQGSLHF,TGCGCCAGCAGCCATCAACAGGGCTCCCTCCACTTT
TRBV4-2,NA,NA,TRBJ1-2,CASSQDLAAHYGYTF,TGTGCCAGCAGCCAAGATCTAGCGGCCCACTATGGCTACACCTTC
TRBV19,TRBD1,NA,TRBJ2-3,CASSKDRAPTDTQYF,TGTGCCAGTAGCAAAGACAGGGCCCCCACAGATACGCAGTATTTT
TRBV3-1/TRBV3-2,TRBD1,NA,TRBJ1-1,CASSQRDRGQGWNTEAFF,TGTGCCAGCAGCCAACGGGACAGGGGGCAAGGTTGGAACACTGAAGCTTTCTTT
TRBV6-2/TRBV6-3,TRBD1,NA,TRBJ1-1,CASSQGQLMNTEAFF,TGTGCCAGCAGTCAGGGACAGCTAATGAACACTGAAGCTTTCTTT
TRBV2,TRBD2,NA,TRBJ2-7,CASIAGTLGDEQYF,TGTGCCAGCATAGCGGGGACCCTTGGCGACGAGCAGTACTTC